The next 3 T cell receptor beta chains were all read from a single sample in a study of blood T cell repertoires in COVID-19. Clones were read by immunoSEQ multiplex PCR, and TCRdb kept only the in-frame ones, dropping some. In the table there are tens of thousands of clones, approximately 83% of which are singletons. Sequenced input: peripheral blood. These TCRs come from a woman in her sixties or seventies with acute or convalescent COVID-19.

The chain combines TRBV19 with TRBJ2-3; TRBD1 matches 9 bases. The J segment lost 3 bases and the V segment lost 6 bases, leaving 10 bases of the junction unmatched. CDR3 length: 16 residues. The germline V gene has CDR1 LNHDA and CDR2 SQIVND (reference sequence). The CDR3 region has the DNA TGTGCCAGTAGCCCAACGGACAGGGGAGGGACAGATACGCAGTATTTT. This sequence encodes CASSPTDRGGTDTQYF.

The chain uses TRBV13 and TRBJ2-4, with D unresolved. Germline V lookup: CDR1 PRHDT, CDR2 FYEKMQ (reference sequence). V was cut by 4 bases and J by 8 bases, with 15 bases left in between. The CDR3 has 14 residues. CDR3 sequence (DNA): TGTGCCAGCAGCTCCCAGGTCACCAACCACATTCAGTACTTC. The encoded protein is CASSSQVTNHIQYF.

The J gene is TRBJ1-2, the V gene TRBV3-1 (or the pseudogene TRBV3-2); D is uncertain. V was shortened by 1 base and J by 2 bases, with 11 bases between the two germline ends. The CDR3 sequence is 15 residues long. Germline loops: CDR1 LGHDT, CDR2 YNNKEL (reference sequence). In DNA form, the CDR3 reads TGTGCCAGCAGCCAAGGGTCTTCTAGGAACTATGGCTACACCTTC. This sequence encodes CASSQGSSRNYGYTF.